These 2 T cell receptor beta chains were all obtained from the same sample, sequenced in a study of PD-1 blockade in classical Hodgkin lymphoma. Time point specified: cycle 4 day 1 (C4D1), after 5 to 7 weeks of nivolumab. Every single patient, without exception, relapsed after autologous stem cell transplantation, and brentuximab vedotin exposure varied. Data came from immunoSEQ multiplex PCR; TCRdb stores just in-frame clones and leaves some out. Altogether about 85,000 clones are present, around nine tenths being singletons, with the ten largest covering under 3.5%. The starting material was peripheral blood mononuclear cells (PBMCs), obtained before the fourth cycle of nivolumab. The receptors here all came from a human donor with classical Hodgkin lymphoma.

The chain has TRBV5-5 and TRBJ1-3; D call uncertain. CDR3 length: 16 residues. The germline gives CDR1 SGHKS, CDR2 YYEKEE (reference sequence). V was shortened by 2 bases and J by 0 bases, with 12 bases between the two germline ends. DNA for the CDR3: TGTGCCAGCAGCTTTGATCTCCGGCCCTCTGGAAACACCATATATTTT. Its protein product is CASSFDLRPSGNTIYF.

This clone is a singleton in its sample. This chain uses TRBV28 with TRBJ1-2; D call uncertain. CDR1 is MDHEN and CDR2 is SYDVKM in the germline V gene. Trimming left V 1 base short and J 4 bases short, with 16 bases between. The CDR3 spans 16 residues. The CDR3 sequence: CASSLLVAPGSYGYTF. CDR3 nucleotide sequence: TGTGCCAGCAGTTTATTAGTCGCTCCGGGGAGCTATGGCTACACCTTC.